The sequence of this T cell receptor (beta chain) was determined in a study of blood T cells in healthy people across ages (dated by TCRdb to between 2015 and 2016). Turning to the overall study: In model experiments, template switching captured about one uniquely barcoded TCR beta cDNA molecule for every two T cells. To avoid experimental bias, donors of different ages were distributed randomly across sequencing lanes. Using the same blood draw, the study looked at two additional independent replicas of 1 million unique cDNA reads for two donors, one aged 18 to 29 and the other aged 80 or older. Using deep sequencing normalized with unique cDNA molecular identifiers, the study measured how TCR beta repertoire diversity changes with age. The donors were divided into four age groups: young (average about 16 years), middle-aged (about 40), aged (about 61) and long-lived (about 79). Overall study results and their limits: Since profiling was done on bulk unsorted PBMCs, naive and antigen-experienced compartments could not be conclusively compared. There was a strong correlation between observed TCR beta diversity and the percentage of naive T cells measured by flow cytometry. Total diversity estimates from one million sequenced T cells were considered lower bounds and underestimates. Because the CMV infection status of the donors was unknown, age-related changes in expanded clonotypes may potentially have been confounded. Compared with the aged group, the long-lived group had more naive CD4+ T cells, fewer expanded clones and increased TCR diversity, a pattern suggesting age selection. Observed TCR beta diversity per million T cells fell roughly linearly with age, and a significant reduction was already apparent by age about 43.

The donors were about 40 Caucasian individuals from Russia, aged roughly 6 to 100 years, who were systemically healthy. Each donor gave 9.5 to 10 milliliters of peripheral blood, drawn into EDTA-treated Vacutainer tubes. Ficoll-Paque density-gradient centrifugation was used to isolate PBMCs, with at least 7 million obtained per sample. Total RNA, at least 6 micrograms per sample, was extracted from PBMCs with Trizol reagent. Naive CD45RAhigh/CD27high T cell percentages were measured by flow cytometry on a PBMC aliquot from every donor. About this clonotype itself: Its target antigen remains unknown. No base quality values were provided; no much bigger clone lies one nucleotide off.

Libraries were constructed by 5' RACE. Data came from an Illumina HiSeq 2500. The second PCR ran for about 6 to 11 cycles and used a J-beta primer mix along with a sample-barcoded 5' primer. A unique molecular identifier was introduced onto each TCR beta cDNA molecule by a template-switch 5' adaptor carrying 12 random nucleotides. Each sample yielded at least 2.5 million CDR3-containing paired-end reads. The Mint cDNA synthesis kit, primed by a TRBC-specific oligonucleotide, was used to synthesize first-strand cDNA from all RNA. Following uracil-DNA glycosylase treatment, a first 18-cycle PCR with universal primers M1SS and BC2_uni_R was performed on all cDNA. The paper's data handling went like this. For normalization, 1 million high-quality reads were randomly selected from each sample, with every read carrying a distinct molecular identifier. Reads with shared molecular identifiers were discarded instead of being binned into consensus sequences. MiTCR, with a Q25 quality threshold and the strictest error-elimination algorithm, was used for CDR3 identification, clonotype clustering and error correction. A nonparametric unseen species model using Euler transformation provided a lower-bound estimate of total TCR beta diversity. The raw public reads went through TCRdb reprocessing: fastp at Q25, MiXCR clone calling, in-frame beta chains kept. Each CDR3 protein gets just one entry, which takes the most common genes and DNA from the rows behind it. The V and J calls reflect TCRdb's pipeline rather than the authors' work. This sample lists about 720,000 distinct CDR3 sequences; about 20% were detected once. Roughly 22% of the sample is held by the ten biggest clonotypes.

The sequence came from a man between 65 and 85 years old in good health. The specimen was blood.

The DNA sequence reads TGTGCCAGTAGTCGAAGGGGTAGGGACACTGAAGCTTTCTTT. Its product reads: CASSRRGRDTEAFF. The rearranged chain carries TRBV19 and TRBJ1-1; the best D guess is TRBD1, with 5 bases matching. V is pared back by 5 bases and J by 3 bases, with 13 bases lying between the germline termini. The CDR3 runs 14 amino acids, cysteine and phenylalanine included. Only the CDR3 part of the read is kept: 42 bases, read in frame from the first base. For CDR1 and CDR2, the germline V gene (reference sequence) lists LNHDA and SQIVND.